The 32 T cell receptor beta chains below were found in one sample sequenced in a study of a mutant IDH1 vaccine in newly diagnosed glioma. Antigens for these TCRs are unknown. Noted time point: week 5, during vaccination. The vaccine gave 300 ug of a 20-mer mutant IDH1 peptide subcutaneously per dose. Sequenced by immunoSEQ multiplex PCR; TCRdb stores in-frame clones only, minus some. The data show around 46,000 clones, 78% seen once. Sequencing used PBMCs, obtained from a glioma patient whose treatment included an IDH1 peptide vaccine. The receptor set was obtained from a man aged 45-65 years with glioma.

CDR3 coding DNA: TGTGCCAGCAGTTACGGGGGGGACAGAGGATACAATGAGCAGTTCTTC. This sequence encodes CASSYGGDRGYNEQFF. The chain has TRBV6-5 and TRBJ2-1, with D possibly being TRBD1 or TRBD2 (7 bases each). Germline V CDR1 and CDR2: MNHEY, SVGAGI. The CDR3 spans 16 residues. V was trimmed by 2 bases and J by 4 bases, leaving 15 bases between them.

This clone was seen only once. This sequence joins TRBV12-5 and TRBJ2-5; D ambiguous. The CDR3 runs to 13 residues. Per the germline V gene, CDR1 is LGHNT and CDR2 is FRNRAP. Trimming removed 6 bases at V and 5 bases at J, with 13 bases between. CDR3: CASGFDFGETQYF. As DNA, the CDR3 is TGTGCTAGTGGGTTTGACTTTGGGGAGACCCAGTACTTC.

CDR3 nucleotide sequence: TGTGCCAGCGGCCCACCCCTCCACTTT. Translation: CASGPPLHF. This chain joins TRBV6-6 and TRBJ1-6; no clear D. Germline CDR1 MNHNY, CDR2 SVGAGI (reference sequence). This CDR3 region has 9 residues. Trimming removed 8 bases at V and 11 bases at J, with 4 bases between.

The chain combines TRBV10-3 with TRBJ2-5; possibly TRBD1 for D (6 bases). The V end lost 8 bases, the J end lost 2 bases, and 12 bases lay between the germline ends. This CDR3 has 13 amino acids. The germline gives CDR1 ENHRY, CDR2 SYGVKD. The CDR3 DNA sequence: TGTGCCATCCAGGACAGTAATCAAGAGACCCAGTACTTC. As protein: CAIQDSNQETQYF.

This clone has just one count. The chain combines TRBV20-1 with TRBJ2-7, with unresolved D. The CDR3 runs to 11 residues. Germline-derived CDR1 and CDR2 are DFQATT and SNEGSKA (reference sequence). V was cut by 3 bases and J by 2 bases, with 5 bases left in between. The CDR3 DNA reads TGCAGTGCTAGCCCCACCTACGAGCAGTACTTC. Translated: CSASPTYEQYF.

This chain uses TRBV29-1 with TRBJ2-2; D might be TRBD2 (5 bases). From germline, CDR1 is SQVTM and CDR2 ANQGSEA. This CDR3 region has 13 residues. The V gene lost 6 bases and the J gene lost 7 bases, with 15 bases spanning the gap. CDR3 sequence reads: CSVTPGVGGELFF. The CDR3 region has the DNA TGCAGCGTGACCCCCGGGGTAGGCGGGGAGCTGTTTTTT.

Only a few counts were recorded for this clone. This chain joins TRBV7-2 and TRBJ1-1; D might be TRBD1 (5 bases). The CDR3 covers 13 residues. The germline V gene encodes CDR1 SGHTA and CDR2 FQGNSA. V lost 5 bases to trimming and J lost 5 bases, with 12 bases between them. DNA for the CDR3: TGTGCCAGCAGCCCCATGGGGGGAACTGAAGCTTTCTTT. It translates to CASSPMGGTEAFF. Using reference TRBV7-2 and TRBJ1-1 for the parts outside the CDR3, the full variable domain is GAGVSQSPSNKVTEKGKDVELRCDPISGHTALYWYRQSLGQGLEFLIYFQGNSAPDKSGLPSDRFSAERTGGSVSTLTIQRTQQEDSAVYLCASSPMGGTEAFFGQGTRLTVV.

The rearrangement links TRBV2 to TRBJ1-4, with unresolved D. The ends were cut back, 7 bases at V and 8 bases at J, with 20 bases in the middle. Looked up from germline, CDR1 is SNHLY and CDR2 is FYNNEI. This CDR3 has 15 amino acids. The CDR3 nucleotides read TGTGCCAGCAACCCACGACGGACCGATTCCGAAAAACTGTTTTTT. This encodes CASNPRRTDSEKLFF.

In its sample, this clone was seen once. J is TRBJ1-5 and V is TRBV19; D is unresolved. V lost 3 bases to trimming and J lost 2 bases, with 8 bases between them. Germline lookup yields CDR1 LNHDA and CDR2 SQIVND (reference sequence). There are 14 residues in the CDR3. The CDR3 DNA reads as TGTGCCAGTAGTATGCGTTTAGGCAATCAGCCCCAGCATTTT. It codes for CASSMRLGNQPQHF.

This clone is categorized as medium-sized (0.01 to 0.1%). CDR3 nucleotides: TGCAGCGTTGATGGTGGGTTCGGCGAGCAGTACTTC. It translates to CSVDGGFGEQYF. The chain employs TRBV29-1 and TRBJ2-7; D remains unclear. Germline CDR1 reads SQVTM; CDR2 reads ANQGSEA. V lost 3 bases, J lost 6 bases, and 12 bases lay in between. The CDR3 is 12 residues long.

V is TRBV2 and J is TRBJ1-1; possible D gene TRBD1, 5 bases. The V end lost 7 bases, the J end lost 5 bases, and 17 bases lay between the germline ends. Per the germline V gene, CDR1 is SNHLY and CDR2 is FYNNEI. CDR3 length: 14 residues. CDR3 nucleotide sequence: TGTGCCAGCACCCAAGAACGGGGGGGGACTGAAGCTTTCTTT. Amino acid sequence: CASTQERGGTEAFF.

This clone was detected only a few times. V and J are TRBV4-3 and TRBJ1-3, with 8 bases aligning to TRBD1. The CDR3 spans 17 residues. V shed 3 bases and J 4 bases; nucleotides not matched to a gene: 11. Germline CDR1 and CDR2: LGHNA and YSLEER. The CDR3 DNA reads TGCGCCAGCAGCCACGTTCAGGGGGCAGCCTCAGGAAACACCATATATTTT. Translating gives CASSHVQGAASGNTIYF.

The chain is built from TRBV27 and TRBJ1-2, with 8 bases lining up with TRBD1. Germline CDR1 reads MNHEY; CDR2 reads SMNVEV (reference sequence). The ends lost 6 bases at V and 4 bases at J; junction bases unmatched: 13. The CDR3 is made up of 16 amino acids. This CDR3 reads CASSYSIGQGGYGYTF. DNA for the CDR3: TGTGCCAGCAGCTACTCGATCGGACAGGGAGGCTATGGCTACACCTTC.

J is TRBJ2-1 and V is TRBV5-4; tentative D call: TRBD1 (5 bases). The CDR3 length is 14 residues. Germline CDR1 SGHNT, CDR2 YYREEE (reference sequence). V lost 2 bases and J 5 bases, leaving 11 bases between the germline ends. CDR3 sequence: CASSLGAQNNEQFF. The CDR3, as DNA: TGTGCCAGCAGCTTAGGGGCCCAAAACAATGAGCAGTTCTTC.

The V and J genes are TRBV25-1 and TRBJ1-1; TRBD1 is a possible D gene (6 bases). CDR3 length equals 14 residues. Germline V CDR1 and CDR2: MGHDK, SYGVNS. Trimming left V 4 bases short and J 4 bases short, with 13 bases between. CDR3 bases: TGTGCCAGCAGTGTACAGGGCCGTGGCACTGAAGCTTTCTTT. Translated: CASSVQGRGTEAFF. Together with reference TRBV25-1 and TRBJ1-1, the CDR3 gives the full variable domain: EADIYQTPRYLVIGTGKKITLECSQTMGHDKMYWYQQDPGMELHLIHYSYGVNSTEKGDLSSESTVSRIRTEHFPLTLESARPSHTSQYLCASSVQGRGTEAFFGQGTRLTVV.

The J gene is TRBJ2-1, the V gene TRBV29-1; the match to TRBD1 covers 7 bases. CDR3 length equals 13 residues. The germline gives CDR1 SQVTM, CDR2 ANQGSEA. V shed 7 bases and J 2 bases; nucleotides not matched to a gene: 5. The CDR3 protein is CSALTGTYNEQFF. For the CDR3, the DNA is TGCAGCGCGTTGACAGGGACCTACAATGAGCAGTTCTTC.

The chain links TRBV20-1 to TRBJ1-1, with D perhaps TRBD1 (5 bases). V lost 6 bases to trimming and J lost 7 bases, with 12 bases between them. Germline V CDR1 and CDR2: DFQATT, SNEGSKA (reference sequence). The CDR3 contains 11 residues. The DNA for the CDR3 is TGCAGTGCGTTCGCCAGGGTTGAAGCTTTCTTT. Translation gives CSAFARVEAFF.

The DNA of the CDR3 is TGTGTAGCCGGGATCTACGAGCAGTACTTC. It translates to CVAGIYEQYF. V is TRBV27 and J is TRBJ2-7, with D maybe TRBD2 (5 bases). The germline CDR1 and CDR2 sequences are MNHEY and SMNVEV (reference sequence). CDR3 length: 10 residues.

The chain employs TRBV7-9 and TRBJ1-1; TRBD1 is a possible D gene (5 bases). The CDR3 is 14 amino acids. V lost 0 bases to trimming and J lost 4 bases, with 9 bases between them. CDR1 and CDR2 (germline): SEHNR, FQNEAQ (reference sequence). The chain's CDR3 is CASSLAQGGTEAFF. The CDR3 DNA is TGTGCCAGCAGCTTAGCTCAGGGAGGCACTGAAGCTTTCTTT. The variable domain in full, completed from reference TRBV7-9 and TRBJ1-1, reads DTGVSQNPRHKITKRGQNVTFRCDPISEHNRLYWYRQTLGQGPEFLTYFQNEAQLEKSRLLSDRFSAERPKGSFSTLEIQRTEQGDSAMYLCASSLAQGGTEAFFGQGTRLTVV.

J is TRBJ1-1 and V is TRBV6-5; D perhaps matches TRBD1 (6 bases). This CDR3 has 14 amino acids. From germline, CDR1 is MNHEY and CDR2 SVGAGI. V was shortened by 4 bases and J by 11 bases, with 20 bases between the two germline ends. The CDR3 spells CASSFSGGSGVAFF. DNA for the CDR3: TGTGCCAGCAGTTTTAGTGGGGGCTCCGGAGTGGCTTTCTTT.

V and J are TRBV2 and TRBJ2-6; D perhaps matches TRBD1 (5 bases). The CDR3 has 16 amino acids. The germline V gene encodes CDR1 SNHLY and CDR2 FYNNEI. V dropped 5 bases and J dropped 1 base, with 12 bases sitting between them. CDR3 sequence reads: CASSPSGLSGANVLTF. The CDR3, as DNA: TGTGCCAGCAGTCCCTCAGGGTTATCTGGGGCCAACGTCCTGACTTTC.

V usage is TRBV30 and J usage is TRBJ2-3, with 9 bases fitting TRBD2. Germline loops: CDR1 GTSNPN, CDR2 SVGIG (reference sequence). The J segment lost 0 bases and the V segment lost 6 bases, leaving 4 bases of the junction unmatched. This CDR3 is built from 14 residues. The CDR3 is CACERGESTDTQYF. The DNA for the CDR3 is TGTGCCTGCGAGCGGGGGGAAAGCACAGATACGCAGTATTTT.

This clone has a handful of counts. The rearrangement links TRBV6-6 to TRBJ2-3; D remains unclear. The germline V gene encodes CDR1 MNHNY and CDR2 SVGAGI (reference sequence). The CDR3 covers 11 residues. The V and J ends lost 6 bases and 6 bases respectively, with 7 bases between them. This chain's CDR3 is CASSYYDTQYF. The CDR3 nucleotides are TGTGCCAGCAGCTATTATGATACGCAGTATTTT.

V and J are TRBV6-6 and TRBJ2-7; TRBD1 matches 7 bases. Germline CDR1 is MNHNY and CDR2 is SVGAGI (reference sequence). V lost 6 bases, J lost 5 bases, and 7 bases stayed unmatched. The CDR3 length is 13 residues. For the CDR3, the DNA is TGTGCCAGCAGCCCCCTCGACAGGGACGAGCAGTACTTC. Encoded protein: CASSPLDRDEQYF.

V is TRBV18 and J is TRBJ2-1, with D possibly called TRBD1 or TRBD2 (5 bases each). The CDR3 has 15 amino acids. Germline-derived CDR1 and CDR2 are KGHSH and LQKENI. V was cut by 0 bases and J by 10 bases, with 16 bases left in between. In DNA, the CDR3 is TGTGCCAGCTCACCACCGGGGACCCCCTCCGGGGAGCAGTTCTTC. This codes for CASSPPGTPSGEQFF.

The CDR3 region has the DNA TGTGCCAGCAGCTTAGTAGGGACAGGGGGCCGGGATGAAGCTTTCTTT. Amino acid sequence: CASSLVGTGGRDEAFF. The chain has TRBV7-9 and TRBJ1-1; TRBD1 aligns across 12 bases. The V gene's germline CDR1 is SEHNR and CDR2 FQNEAQ (reference sequence). The CDR3 has 16 amino acids. Trimming cost V 1 base and J 7 bases; bases outside gene matches: 7.

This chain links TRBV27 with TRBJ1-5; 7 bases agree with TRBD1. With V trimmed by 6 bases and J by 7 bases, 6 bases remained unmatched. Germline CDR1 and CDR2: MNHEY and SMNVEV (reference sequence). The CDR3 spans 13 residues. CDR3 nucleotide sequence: TGTGCCAGCAGCTCAGGGGGAGGGCAGCCCCAGCATTTT. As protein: CASSSGGGQPQHF.

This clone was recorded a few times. The CDR3 bases are TGCGCCAGCAGCTTGGCGCAATCGAACACTGAAGCTTTCTTT. Translating it yields CASSLAQSNTEAFF. The genes are TRBV5-1 and TRBJ1-1; D ambiguous. V was pared by 0 bases and J by 1 base, with 7 bases between. Germline V lookup: CDR1 SGHRS, CDR2 YFSETQ. The CDR3 sequence is 14 residues long.

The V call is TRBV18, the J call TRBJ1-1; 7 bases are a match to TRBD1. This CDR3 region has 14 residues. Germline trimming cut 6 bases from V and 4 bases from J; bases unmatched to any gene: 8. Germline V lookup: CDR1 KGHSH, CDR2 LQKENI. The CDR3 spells CASSPRDSPTEAFF. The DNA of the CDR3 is TGTGCCAGCTCCCCCCGGGACAGCCCCACTGAAGCTTTCTTT.

The CDR3, as DNA: TGTGCCAGCAGCTTATGGGGGCTGGGCACTGAAGCTTTCTTT. Protein sequence: CASSLWGLGTEAFF. The chain joins TRBV5-6 to TRBJ1-1, with a tentative D call TRBD1 (6 bases). CDR1 is SGHDT, CDR2 YYEEEE, per germline. The CDR3 is 14 amino acids. Trimming took off 2 bases at V and 4 bases at J, with 12 bases between the two ends.

CDR3 protein: CASSEPAQEDIQYF. Written as DNA, the CDR3 is TGTGCCAGCAGTGAACCGGCGCAGGAGGACATTCAGTACTTC. The chain couples TRBV2 to TRBJ2-4; perhaps TRBD2 as D (5 bases). Trimming removed 2 bases from V and 8 bases from J, with 13 bases in between. The CDR3 is 14 residues long. Germline V gene sequence: CDR1 SNHLY, CDR2 FYNNEI.

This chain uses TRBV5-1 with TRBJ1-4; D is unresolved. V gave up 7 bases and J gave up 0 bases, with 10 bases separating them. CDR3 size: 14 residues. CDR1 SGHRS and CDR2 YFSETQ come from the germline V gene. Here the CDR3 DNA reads TGCGCCAGCGCCATCGGTCCAACTAATGAAAAACTGTTTTTT. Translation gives CASAIGPTNEKLFF.